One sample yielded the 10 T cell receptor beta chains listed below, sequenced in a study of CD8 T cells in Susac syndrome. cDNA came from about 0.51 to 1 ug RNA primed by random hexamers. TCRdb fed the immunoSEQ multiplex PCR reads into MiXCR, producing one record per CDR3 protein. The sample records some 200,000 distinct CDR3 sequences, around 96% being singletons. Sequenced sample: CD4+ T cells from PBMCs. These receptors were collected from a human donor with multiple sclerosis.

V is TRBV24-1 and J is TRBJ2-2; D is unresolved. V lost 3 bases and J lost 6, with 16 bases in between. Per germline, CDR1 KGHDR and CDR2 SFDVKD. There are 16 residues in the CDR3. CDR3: CATSDNGGIYAGELFF. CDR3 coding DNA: TGTGCCACCAGTGATAACGGCGGTATATACGCCGGGGAGCTGTTTTTT.

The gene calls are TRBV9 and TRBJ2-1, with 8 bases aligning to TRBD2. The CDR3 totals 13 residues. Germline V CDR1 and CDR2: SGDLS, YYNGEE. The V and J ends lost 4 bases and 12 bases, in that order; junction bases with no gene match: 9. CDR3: CASSTPSGGGQFF. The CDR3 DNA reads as TGTGCCAGCAGCACCCCCAGCGGGGGTGGGCAGTTCTTC.

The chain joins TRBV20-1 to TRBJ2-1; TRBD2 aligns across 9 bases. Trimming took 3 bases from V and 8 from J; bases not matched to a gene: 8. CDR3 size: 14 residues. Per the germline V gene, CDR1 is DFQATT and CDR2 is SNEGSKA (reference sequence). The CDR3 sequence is CSARPGLAADEQFF. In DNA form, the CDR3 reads TGCAGTGCTAGGCCGGGACTAGCAGCGGATGAGCAGTTCTTC.

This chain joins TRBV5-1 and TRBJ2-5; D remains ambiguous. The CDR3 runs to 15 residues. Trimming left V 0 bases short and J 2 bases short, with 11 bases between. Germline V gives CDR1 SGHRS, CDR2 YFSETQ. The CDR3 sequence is CASSLDPGVQETQYF. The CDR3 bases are TGCGCCAGCAGCTTGGACCCAGGCGTGCAAGAGACCCAGTACTTC.

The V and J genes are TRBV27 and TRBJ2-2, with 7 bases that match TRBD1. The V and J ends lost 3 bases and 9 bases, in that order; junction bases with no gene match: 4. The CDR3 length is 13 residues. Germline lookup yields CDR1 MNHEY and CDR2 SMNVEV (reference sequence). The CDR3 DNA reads TGTGCCAGCAGTTTCAGGGGGTACCGGGAGCTGTTTTTT. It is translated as CASSFRGYRELFF.

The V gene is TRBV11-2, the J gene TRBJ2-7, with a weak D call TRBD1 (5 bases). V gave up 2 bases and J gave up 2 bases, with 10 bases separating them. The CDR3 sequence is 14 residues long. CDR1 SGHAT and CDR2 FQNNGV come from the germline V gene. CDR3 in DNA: TGTGCCAGCAGCTTAAGGGGATTCACCTACGAGCAGTACTTC. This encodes CASSLRGFTYEQYF. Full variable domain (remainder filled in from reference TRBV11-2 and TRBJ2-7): EAGVAQSPRYKIIEKRQSVAFWCNPISGHATLYWYQQILGQGPKLLIQFQNNGVVDDSQLPKDRFSAERLKGVDSTLKIQPAKLEDSAVYLCASSLRGFTYEQYFGPGTRLTVT.

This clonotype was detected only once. The CDR3 region has the DNA TGCGCCAGCAGCCCCTACCGTTGGCTTTCCACAGAGACCCAGTACTTC. As protein: CASSPYRWLSTETQYF. V gene TRBV5-1 combines with J gene TRBJ2-5, with D unclear. V was trimmed by 4 bases and J by 4 bases, leaving 20 bases between them. The CDR3 is 16 amino acids. Germline assignment: CDR1 SGHRS and CDR2 YFSETQ.

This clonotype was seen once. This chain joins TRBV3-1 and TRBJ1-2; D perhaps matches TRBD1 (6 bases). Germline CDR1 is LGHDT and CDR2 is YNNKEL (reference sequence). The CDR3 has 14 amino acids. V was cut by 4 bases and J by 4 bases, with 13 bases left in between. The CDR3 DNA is TGTGCCAGCAGCCCCTACGGGACACTCTATGGCTACACCTTC. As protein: CASSPYGTLYGYTF.

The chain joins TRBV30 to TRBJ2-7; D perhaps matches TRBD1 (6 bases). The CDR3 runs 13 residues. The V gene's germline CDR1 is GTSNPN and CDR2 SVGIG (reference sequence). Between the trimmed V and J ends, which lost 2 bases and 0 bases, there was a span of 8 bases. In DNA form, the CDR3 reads TGTGCCTGGAGTACAGGGAGCTCCTACGAGCAGTACTTC. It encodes CAWSTGSSYEQYF.

DNA of the CDR3: TGTGCCACCAGCAGGGACAATCAGCCCCAGCATTTT. This encodes CATSRDNQPQHF. This chain links TRBV15 with TRBJ1-5; no definite D call. This CDR3 contains 12 residues. CDR1 is LNHNV and CDR2 is YYDKDF in the germline V gene (reference sequence). Between the trimmed V and J ends, which lost 3 bases and 3 bases, there was a span of 3 bases.